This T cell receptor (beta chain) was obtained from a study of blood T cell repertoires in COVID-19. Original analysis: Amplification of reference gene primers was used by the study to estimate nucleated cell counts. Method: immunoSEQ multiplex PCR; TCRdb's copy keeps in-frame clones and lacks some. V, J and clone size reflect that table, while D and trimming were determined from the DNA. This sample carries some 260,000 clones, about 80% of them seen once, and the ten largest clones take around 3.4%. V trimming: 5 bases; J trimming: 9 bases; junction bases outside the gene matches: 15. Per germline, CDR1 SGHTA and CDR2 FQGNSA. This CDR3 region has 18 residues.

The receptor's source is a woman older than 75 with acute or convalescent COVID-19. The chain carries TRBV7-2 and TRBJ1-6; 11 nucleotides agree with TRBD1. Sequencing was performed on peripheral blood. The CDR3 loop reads CASSPQSAGTGGGSPLHF. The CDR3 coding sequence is TGTGCCAGCAGCCCCCAATCGGCCGGGACAGGGGGAGGTTCACCCCTCCACTTT.